The 23 T cell receptor beta chains listed next were all sequenced from one sample in a study of blood T cell repertoires in COVID-19. The assay was immunoSEQ multiplex PCR, and TCRdb's table has in-frame clones only and misses some. The sample includes 360,000 or so clones, over 75% of them seen just once. The sequenced sample consisted of PBMCs or T cells enriched from blood (not recorded which). The receptors derive from a woman aged 25-40 years who had recovered from COVID-19.

This chain uses TRBV4-1 with TRBJ2-2, with 8 positions matching TRBD1. The germline CDR1 and CDR2 sequences are MGHRA and YSYEKL. This CDR3 contains 18 residues. The V gene end was trimmed by 0 bases and the J gene end by 6 bases; junction bases not matched to a gene: 12. The CDR3 DNA reads as TGCGCCAGCAGCCAAGAGGGGACGGACAGGGAGGTCCCCGGGGAGCTGTTTTTT. Translating gives CASSQEGTDREVPGELFF.

This clone was picked up a small number of times. The CDR3 bases are TGCAGCGTTGCAGGGGATGGCTACACCTTC. It codes for CSVAGDGYTF. V and J are TRBV29-1 and TRBJ1-2; tentative D call: TRBD1 (6 bases). CDR1 SQVTM and CDR2 ANQGSEA come from the germline V gene. V was clipped by 4 bases and J by 6 bases, with 6 bases between them. The CDR3 has 10 residues.

CDR3 protein: CASSSPGQGSLGEQYF. The CDR3, as DNA: TGTGCCAGCAGTTCCCCCGGACAGGGCAGTTTGGGCGAGCAGTACTTC. J is TRBJ2-7 and V is TRBV28; 8 nucleotides align to TRBD1. Losses at the gene ends were 4 bases for V and 6 bases for J; bases not matched to a gene: 14. CDR3 length: 16 amino acids. The germline V gene has CDR1 MDHEN and CDR2 SYDVKM.

V is TRBV27 and J is TRBJ2-7, with D unresolved. CDR1 MNHEY and CDR2 SMNVEV come from the germline V gene (reference sequence). CDR3 length: 10 amino acids. V was trimmed by 11 bases and J by 5 bases, leaving 10 bases between them. CDR3 sequence: CAEPRDEQYF. The CDR3 nucleotides are TGTGCCGAACCACGGGACGAGCAGTACTTC.

The chain recombines TRBV11-2 with TRBJ2-2; 8 nucleotides line up with TRBD1. The CDR3 sequence is 16 residues long. The junction had 4 bases not matched to a gene; V was cut back by 3 bases and J by 1 base. CDR1 is SGHAT, CDR2 FQNNGV, per germline. CDR3 nucleotide sequence: TGTGCCAGCAGCTTTGCCGGACAGGGGAACACCGGGGAGCTGTTTTTT. As protein: CASSFAGQGNTGELFF.

This clone was observed a handful of times. The chain combines TRBV19 with TRBJ1-6, with D unclear. Germline V CDR1 and CDR2: LNHDA, SQIVND (reference sequence). V lost 0 bases, J lost 2 bases, and 2 bases lay in between. This CDR3 spans 14 amino acids. CDR3 region: CASSIDTYNSPLHF. DNA of the CDR3: TGTGCCAGTAGTATAGACACCTATAATTCACCCCTCCACTTT.

The V and J genes are TRBV29-1 and TRBJ2-1; maybe TRBD1 (9 bases). This CDR3 is built from 14 residues. Per the germline V gene, CDR1 is SQVTM and CDR2 is ANQGSEA. V lost 5 bases to trimming and J lost 4 bases, with 15 bases between them. CDR3 nucleotides: TGCAGCGTTCTTAGCGGGACAGGGTACAATGAGCAGTTCTTC. Translation gives CSVLSGTGYNEQFF.

DNA for the CDR3: TGTGCCAGCAGCAAAGAGGTTTGGGGTAGGGGGGGACGAGAGACCCAGTACTTC. Its protein is CASSKEVWGRGGRETQYF. The chain employs TRBV21-1 and TRBJ2-5; the table's D gene call, TRBD2, was not cross checked with the DNA. TRBV21-1 represents a pseudogene. The CDR3 runs 18 residues.

V usage is TRBV5-6 and J usage is TRBJ1-2; 8 nucleotides line up with TRBD1. The CDR3 covers 13 residues. In germline, CDR1 is SGHDT, CDR2 YYEEEE. V lost 0 bases and J lost 8; bases outside the gene matches: 3. CDR3 coding DNA: TGTGCCAGCAGCTTGGCCAGGGGGCAAGGCTACACCTTC. Its translation is CASSLARGQGYTF.

V gene TRBV7-8 combines with J gene TRBJ2-7; possible D gene TRBD2, 6 bases. This CDR3 has 12 residues. V was cut by 7 bases and J by 1 base, with 8 bases left in between. From germline, CDR1 is SGHVS and CDR2 FQNEAQ. The CDR3 loop reads CASNAGSYEQYF. The DNA of the CDR3 is TGTGCCAGCAATGCGGGATCCTACGAGCAGTACTTC.

This clone was seen once. This chain links TRBV2 with TRBJ1-2; TRBD1 agrees at 10 bases. Germline V gives CDR1 SNHLY, CDR2 FYNNEI. V gave up 6 bases and J gave up 6 bases; unmatched junction bases: 7. The CDR3 contains 14 residues. This CDR3 reads CASSPGQGRNGYTF. In nucleotides, the CDR3 is TGTGCCAGCAGCCCGGGACAGGGGCGAAATGGCTACACCTTC.

This chain's CDR3 is CASNQKSGSYNEQFF. The DNA of the CDR3 is TGTGCCAGCAACCAAAAGAGCGGCTCCTACAATGAGCAGTTCTTC. This chain uses TRBV2 with TRBJ2-1, with TRBD2 as a possible D gene (5 bases). Germline V gives CDR1 SNHLY, CDR2 FYNNEI. The CDR3 covers 15 residues. Trimming left V 7 bases short and J 0 bases short, with 13 bases between.

As concerns this clone: The germline gene is not matched at one end of the junction; a read error may be the cause. The V call is TRBV19, the J call TRBJ1-1; possible D gene TRBD1, 6 bases. This CDR3 has 13 residues. Germline V CDR1 and CDR2: LNHDA, SQIVND (reference sequence). This CDR3 is CASSIQGNPEAFF. In DNA form, the CDR3 reads TGTGCCAGTAGTATACAGGGGAACCCTGAAGCTTTCTTT.

The chain is built from TRBV5-1 and TRBJ1-2; TRBD1 agrees at 9 bases. V gave up 3 bases and J gave up 8 bases; unmatched junction bases: 5. This CDR3 is 13 amino acids long. The V gene's germline CDR1 is SGHRS and CDR2 YFSETQ. The CDR3: CASSSGTGNGYTF. CDR3 sequence (DNA): TGCGCCAGCAGCTCCGGGACAGGGAACGGCTACACCTTC.

The chain uses TRBV10-3 and TRBJ1-1; 7 bases match TRBD1. V was clipped by 2 bases and J by 6 bases; unmatched bases: 9. Germline CDR1 and CDR2: ENHRY and SYGVKD. This CDR3 has 15 residues. The CDR3: CAISERGQGDSEAFF. The CDR3, as DNA: TGTGCCATCAGTGAGCGGGGGCAGGGGGACTCTGAAGCTTTCTTT.

The chain recombines TRBV2 with TRBJ1-1; 9 nucleotides match TRBD1. The germline V gene has CDR1 SNHLY and CDR2 FYNNEI. Unmatched junction bases numbered 1, after V lost 8 bases and J lost 0 bases. The CDR3 contains 13 residues. Here the CDR3 reads CASGQGLNTEAFF. The CDR3 DNA sequence: TGTGCCAGCGGACAGGGGTTGAACACTGAAGCTTTCTTT.

This clone was picked up one time. The rearrangement joins TRBV5-5 to TRBJ2-7; D remains unclear. The ends were cut back, 0 bases at V and 5 bases at J, with 12 bases in the middle. Germline V lookup: CDR1 SGHKS, CDR2 YYEKEE (reference sequence). This CDR3 has 14 residues. CDR3 residues: CASSLVRVGDEQYF. The CDR3 DNA reads TGTGCCAGCAGCTTGGTCCGGGTCGGAGACGAGCAGTACTTC.

The rearrangement joins TRBV2 to TRBJ1-2; D is possibly TRBD1 (6 bases). Trimming cost V 6 bases and J 3 bases, with 14 bases left between them. There are 14 residues in the CDR3. Germline V CDR1 and CDR2: SNHLY, FYNNEI. CDR3 sequence: CASSPGAGDYGYTF. The CDR3 nucleotides read TGTGCCAGCAGCCCGGGGGCGGGGGACTATGGCTACACCTTC.

The rearrangement joins TRBV28 to TRBJ2-1; 8 bases fit TRBD2. The CDR3 covers 15 residues. V gave up 4 bases and J gave up 0 bases; unmatched junction bases: 2. In germline, CDR1 is MDHEN, CDR2 SYDVKM. This CDR3 is CASSYSGSSYNEQFF. CDR3 bases: TGTGCCAGCAGTTACAGCGGGAGCTCCTACAATGAGCAGTTCTTC. The entire variable domain, with the rest obtained from reference TRBV28 and TRBJ2-1, is as follows: DVKVTQSSRYLVKRTGEKVFLECVQDMDHENMFWYRQDPGLGLRLIYFSYDVKMKEKGDIPEGYSVSREKKERFSLILESASTNQTSMYLCASSYSGSSYNEQFFGPGTRLTVL.

This chain links TRBV27 with TRBJ2-7, with 11 bases matching TRBD1. This CDR3 region has 14 residues. Germline V gives CDR1 MNHEY, CDR2 SMNVEV (reference sequence). Trimming took 4 bases from V and 5 from J; bases not matched to a gene: 4. The CDR3: CASSSRTGGHEQYF. The CDR3 nucleotides read TGTGCCAGCAGTTCACGGACAGGGGGCCACGAGCAGTACTTC.

V gene TRBV29-1 combines with J gene TRBJ1-2, with D possibly matching TRBD1 (6 bases). Trimming left V 4 bases short and J 4 bases short, with 19 bases between. Germline V lookup: CDR1 SQVTM, CDR2 ANQGSEA. The CDR3 loop spans 15 amino acids. CDR3 nucleotide sequence: TGCAGCGTTGTAGCCACATTCACAGGGATCTATGGCTACACCTTC. Amino acid sequence: CSVVATFTGIYGYTF.

The chain combines TRBV3-1 (or the pseudogene TRBV3-2) with TRBJ2-5, with 12 positions matching TRBD2. With 2 bases clipped from V and 3 bases from J, the junction kept 7 bases outside the gene matches. Germline V gene data show CDR1 as LGHDT and CDR2 as YNNKEL (reference sequence). The CDR3 spans 17 residues. The CDR3 spells CASSQILAGGAKETQYF. The CDR3 DNA reads TGTGCCAGCAGCCAAATACTAGCGGGGGGCGCTAAAGAGACCCAGTACTTC.

The genes are TRBV19 and TRBJ1-1, with D maybe TRBD1 (6 bases). The germline V and J ends were trimmed by 4 bases and 6 bases, with 15 bases remaining between them. The CDR3 sequence is 14 residues long. CDR1 and CDR2 (germline): LNHDA, SQIVND (reference sequence). The CDR3 reads CASSTLGGAAEAFF. CDR3 coding DNA: TGTGCCAGTAGTACCTTGGGGGGGGCCGCTGAAGCTTTCTTT.